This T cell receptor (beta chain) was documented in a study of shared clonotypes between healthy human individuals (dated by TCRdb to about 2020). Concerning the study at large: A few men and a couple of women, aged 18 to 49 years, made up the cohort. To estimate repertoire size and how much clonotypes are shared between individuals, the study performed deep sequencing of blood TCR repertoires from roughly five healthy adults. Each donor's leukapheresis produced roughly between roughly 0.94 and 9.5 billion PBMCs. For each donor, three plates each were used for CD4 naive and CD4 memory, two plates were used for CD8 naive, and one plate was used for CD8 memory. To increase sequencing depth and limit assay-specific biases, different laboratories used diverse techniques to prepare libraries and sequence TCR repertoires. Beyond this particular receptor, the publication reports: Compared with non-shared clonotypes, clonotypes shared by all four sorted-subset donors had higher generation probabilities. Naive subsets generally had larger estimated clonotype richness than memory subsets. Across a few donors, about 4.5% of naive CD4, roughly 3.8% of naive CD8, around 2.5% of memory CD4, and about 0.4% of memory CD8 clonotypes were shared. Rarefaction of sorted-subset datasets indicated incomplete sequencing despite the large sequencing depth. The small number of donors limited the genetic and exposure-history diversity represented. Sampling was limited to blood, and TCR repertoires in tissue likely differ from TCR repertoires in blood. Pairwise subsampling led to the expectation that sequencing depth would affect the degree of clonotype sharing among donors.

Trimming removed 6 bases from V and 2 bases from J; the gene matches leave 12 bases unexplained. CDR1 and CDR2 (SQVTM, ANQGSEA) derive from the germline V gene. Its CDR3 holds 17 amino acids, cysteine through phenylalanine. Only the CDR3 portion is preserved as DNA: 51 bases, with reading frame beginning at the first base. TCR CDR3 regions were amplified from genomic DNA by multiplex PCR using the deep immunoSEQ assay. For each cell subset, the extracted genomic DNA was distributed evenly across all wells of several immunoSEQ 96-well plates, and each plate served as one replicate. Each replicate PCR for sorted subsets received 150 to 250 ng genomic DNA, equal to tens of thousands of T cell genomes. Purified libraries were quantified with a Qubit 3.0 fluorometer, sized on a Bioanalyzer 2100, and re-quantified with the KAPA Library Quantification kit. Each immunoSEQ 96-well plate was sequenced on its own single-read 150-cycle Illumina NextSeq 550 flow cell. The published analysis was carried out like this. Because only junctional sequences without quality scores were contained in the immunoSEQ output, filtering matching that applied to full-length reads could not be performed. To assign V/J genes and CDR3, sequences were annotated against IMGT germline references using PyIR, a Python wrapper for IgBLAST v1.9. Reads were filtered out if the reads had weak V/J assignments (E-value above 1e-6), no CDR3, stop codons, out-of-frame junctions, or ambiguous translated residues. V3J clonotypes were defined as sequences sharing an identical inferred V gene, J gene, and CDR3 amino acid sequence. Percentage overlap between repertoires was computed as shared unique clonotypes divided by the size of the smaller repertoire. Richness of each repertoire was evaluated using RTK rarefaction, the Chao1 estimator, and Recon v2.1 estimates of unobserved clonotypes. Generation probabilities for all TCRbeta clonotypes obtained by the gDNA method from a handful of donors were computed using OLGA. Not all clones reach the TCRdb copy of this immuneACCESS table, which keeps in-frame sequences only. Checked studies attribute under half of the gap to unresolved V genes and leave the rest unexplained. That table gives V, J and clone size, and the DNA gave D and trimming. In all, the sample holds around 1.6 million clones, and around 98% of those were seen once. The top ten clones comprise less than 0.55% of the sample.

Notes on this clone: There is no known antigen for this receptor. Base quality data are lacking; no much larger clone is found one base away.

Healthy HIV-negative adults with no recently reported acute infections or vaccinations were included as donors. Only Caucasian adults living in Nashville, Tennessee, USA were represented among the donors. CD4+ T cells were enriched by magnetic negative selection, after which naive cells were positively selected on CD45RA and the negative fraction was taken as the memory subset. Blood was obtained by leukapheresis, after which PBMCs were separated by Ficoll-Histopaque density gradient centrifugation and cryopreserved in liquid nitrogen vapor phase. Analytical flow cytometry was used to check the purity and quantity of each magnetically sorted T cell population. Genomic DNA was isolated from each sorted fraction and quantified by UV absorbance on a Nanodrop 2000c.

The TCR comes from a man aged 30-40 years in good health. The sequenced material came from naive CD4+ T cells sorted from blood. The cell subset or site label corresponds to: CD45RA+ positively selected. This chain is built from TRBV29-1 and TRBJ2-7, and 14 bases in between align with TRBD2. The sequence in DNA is TGCAGCGTCATGGCCGGGACTAGCGGGAGAGTGGCCTACGAGCAGTACTTC. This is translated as CSVMAGTSGRVAYEQYF.